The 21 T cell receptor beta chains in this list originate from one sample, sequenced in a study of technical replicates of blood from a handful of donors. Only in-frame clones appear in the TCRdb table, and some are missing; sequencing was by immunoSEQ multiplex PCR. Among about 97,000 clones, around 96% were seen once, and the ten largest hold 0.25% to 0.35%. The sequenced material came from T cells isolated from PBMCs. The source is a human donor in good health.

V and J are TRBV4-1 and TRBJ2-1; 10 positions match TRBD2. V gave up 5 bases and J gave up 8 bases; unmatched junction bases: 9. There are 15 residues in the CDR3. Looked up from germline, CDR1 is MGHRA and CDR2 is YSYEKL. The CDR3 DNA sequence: TGCGCCAGCAGCTTGGCTAGCGGGAGTATCGATGAGCAGTTCTTC. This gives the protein CASSLASGSIDEQFF.

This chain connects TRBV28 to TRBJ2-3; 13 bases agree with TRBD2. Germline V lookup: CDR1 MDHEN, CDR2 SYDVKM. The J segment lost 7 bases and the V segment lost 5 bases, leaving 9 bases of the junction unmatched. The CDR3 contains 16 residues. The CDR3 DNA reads TGTGCCAGCAGTCCTAGGACTAGCGGGAGCCAAAATACGCAGTATTTT. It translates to CASSPRTSGSQNTQYF. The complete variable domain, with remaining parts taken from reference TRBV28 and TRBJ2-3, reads DVKVTQSSRYLVKRTGEKVFLECVQDMDHENMFWYRQDPGLGLRLIYFSYDVKMKEKGDIPEGYSVSREKKERFSLILESASTNQTSMYLCASSPRTSGSQNTQYFGPGTRLTVL.

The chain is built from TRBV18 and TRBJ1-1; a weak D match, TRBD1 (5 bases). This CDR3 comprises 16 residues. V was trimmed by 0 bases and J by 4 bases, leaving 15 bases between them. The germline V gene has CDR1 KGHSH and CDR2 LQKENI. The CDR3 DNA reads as TGTGCCAGCTCACCACCGGGCCACAGGATGAGCACTGAAGCTTTCTTT. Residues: CASSPPGHRMSTEAFF.

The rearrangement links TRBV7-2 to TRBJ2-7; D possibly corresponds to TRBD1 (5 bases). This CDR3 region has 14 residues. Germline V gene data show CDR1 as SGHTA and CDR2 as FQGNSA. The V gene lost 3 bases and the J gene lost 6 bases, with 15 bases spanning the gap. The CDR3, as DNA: TGTGCCAGCAGCTTCGACAGTGCGGTTGGCGAGCAGTACTTC. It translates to CASSFDSAVGEQYF.

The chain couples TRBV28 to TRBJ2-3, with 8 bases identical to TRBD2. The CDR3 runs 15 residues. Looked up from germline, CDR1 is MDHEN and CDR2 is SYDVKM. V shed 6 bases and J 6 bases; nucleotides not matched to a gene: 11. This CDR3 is CASSGGGGQRDTQYF. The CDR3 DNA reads TGTGCCAGCAGCGGGGGGGGAGGGCAGAGGGATACGCAGTATTTT.

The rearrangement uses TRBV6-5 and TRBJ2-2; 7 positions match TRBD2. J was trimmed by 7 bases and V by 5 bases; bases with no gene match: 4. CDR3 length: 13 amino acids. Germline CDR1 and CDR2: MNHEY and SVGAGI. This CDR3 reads CASSIGGVGELFF. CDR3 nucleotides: TGTGCCAGCAGTATTGGGGGGGTCGGGGAGCTGTTTTTT.

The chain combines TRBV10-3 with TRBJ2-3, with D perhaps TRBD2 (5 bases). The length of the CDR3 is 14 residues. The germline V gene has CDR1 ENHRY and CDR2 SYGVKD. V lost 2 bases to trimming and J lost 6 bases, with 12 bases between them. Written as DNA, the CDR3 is TGTGCCATCAGTGAGCAACTGAGGGCGGATACGCAGTATTTT. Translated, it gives CAISEQLRADTQYF.

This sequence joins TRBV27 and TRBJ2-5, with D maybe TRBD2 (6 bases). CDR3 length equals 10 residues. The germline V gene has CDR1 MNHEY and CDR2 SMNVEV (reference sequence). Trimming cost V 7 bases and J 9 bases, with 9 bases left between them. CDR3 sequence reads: CASIGEAQYF. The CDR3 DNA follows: TGTGCCAGCATTGGGGAGGCCCAGTACTTC.

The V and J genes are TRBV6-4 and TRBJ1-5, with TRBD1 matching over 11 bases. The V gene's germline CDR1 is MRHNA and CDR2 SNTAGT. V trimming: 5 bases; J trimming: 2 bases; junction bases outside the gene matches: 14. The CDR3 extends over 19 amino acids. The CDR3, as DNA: TGTGCCAGCAGTCCCCAGGACAGGGGGCGCAAGGAGGGCAATCAGCCCCAGCATTTT. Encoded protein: CASSPQDRGRKEGNQPQHF.

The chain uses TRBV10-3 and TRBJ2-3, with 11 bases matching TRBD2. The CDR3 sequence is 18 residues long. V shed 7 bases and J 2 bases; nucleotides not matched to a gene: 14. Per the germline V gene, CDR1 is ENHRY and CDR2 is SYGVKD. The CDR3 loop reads CAIKTGTSGKSHTDTQYF. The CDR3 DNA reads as TGTGCCATCAAAACCGGGACTAGCGGAAAGTCTCACACAGATACGCAGTATTTT.

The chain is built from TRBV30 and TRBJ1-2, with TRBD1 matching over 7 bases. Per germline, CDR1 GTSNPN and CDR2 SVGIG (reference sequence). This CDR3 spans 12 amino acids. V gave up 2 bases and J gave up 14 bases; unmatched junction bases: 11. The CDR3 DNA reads TGTGCCTGGAGTCCCGTACAGGGGCAGAGTACCTTC. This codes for CAWSPVQGQSTF.

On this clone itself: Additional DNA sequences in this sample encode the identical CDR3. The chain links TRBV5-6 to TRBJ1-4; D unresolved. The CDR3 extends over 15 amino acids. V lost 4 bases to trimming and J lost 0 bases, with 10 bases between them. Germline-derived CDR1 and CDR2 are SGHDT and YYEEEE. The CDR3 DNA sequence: TGTGCCAGCAGCGAGCGAGGGTCAACTAATGAAAAACTGTTTTTT. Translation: CASSERGSTNEKLFF.

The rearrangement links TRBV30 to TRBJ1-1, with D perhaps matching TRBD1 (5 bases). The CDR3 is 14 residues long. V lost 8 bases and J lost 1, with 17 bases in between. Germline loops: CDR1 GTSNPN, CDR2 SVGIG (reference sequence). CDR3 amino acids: CAGDIQGENTEAFF. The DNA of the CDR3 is TGTGCCGGTGACATCCAGGGTGAGAACACTGAAGCTTTCTTT.

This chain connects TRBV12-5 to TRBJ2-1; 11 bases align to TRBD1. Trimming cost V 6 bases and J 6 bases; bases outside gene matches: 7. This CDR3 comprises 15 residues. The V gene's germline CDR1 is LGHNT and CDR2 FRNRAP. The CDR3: CASGPGTGGFNEQFF. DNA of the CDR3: TGTGCTAGTGGCCCCGGGACAGGGGGATTCAATGAGCAGTTCTTC. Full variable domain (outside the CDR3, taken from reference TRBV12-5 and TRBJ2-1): DARVTQTPRHKVTEMGQEVTMRCQPILGHNTVFWYRQTMMQGLELLAYFRNRAPLDDSGMPKDRFSAEMPDATLATLKIQPSEPRDSAVYFCASGPGTGGFNEQFFGPGTRLTVL.

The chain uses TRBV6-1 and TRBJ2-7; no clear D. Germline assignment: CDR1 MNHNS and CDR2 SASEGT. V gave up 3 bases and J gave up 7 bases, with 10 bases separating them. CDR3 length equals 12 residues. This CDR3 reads CASSELAREQYF. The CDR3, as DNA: TGTGCCAGCAGTGAGCTTGCTAGAGAGCAGTACTTC.

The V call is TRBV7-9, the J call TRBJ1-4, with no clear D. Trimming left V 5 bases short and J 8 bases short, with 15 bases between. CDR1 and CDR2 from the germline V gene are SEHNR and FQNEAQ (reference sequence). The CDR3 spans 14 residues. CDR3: CASSRRTFSEKLFF. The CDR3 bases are TGTGCCAGCAGCCGCAGAACATTCTCCGAAAAACTGTTTTTT.

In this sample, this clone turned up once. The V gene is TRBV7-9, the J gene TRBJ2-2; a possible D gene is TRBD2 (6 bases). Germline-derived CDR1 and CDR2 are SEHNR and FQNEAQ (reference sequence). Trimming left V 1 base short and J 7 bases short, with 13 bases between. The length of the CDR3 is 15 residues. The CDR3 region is CASSLVPGANGELFF. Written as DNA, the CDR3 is TGTGCCAGCAGCTTAGTGCCGGGAGCTAACGGGGAGCTGTTTTTT.

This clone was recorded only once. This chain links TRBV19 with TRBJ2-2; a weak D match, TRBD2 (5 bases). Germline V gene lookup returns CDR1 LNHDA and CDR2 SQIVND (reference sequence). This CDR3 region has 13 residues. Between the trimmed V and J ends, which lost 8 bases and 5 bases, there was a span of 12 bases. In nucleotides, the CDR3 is TGTGCCAGTCAGTCAGCGGCAACCGGGGAGCTGTTTTTT. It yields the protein CASQSAATGELFF. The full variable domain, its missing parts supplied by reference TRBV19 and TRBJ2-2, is DGGITQSPKYLFRKEGQNVTLSCEQNLNHDAMYWYRQDPGQGLRLIYYSQIVNDFQKGDIAEGYSVSREKKESFPLTVTSAQKNPTAFYLCASQSAATGELFFGEGSRLTVL.

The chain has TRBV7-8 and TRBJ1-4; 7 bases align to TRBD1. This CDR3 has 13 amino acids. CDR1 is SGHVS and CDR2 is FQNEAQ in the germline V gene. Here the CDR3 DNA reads TGTGCTACAGGGGAGCGCACTAATGAAAAACTGTTTTTT. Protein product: CATGERTNEKLFF.

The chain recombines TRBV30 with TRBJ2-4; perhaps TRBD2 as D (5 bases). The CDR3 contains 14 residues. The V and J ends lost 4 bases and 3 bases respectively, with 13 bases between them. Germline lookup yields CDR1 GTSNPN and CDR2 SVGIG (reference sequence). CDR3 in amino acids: CAWNTAGGKNIQYF. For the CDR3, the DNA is TGTGCCTGGAATACCGCGGGCGGCAAAAACATTCAGTACTTC.

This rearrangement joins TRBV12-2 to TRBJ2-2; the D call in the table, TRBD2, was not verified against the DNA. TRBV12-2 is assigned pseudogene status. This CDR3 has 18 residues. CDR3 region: CASRLADVRTSFTGELFF. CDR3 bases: TGTGCAAGTCGCTTAGCGGATGTGAGGACTAGCTTTACCGGGGAGCTGTTTTTT.